Described below is a single T cell receptor beta chain sequence and its context. Its antigen is unidentified. This entry is derived from a study of OX40 agonist ivuxolimab in advanced cancers. Study background: Hepatocellular carcinoma, melanoma, renal cell or head and neck cancer occurred in dose-escalation patients. Prior checkpoint blockade (anti-PD-1, anti-PD-L1 or anti-CTLA-4) was permitted; 35% to 50% had it.

Measured with immunoSEQ multiplex PCR; TCRdb has only the in-frame clones, and not every one. Here the sample spans some 15,000 clones, almost 80% being singletons. The CDR3 extends over 14 amino acids. Germline V CDR1 and CDR2: SGHTA, FQGNSA. The V and J ends lost 5 bases and 3 bases, in that order; junction bases with no gene match: 1. General study results and limits: Certain nonresponders additionally had low normalized T-cell clonal expansion. Partial responders receiving 0.1-3.0 mg/kg showed among the lowest clonal expansion.

This receptor was taken from an adult with an advanced solid tumor such as melanoma, head and neck, liver or kidney cancer. This specimen was CD4+ or CD8+ T cells sorted from blood, taken in a trial of the OX40 agonist ivuxolimab. This chain links TRBV7-2 with TRBJ2-7; 13 bases line up with TRBD2. CDR3 region: CASSGTSGIYEQYF. Written as DNA, the CDR3 is TGTGCCAGCAGCGGGACTAGCGGGATCTACGAGCAGTACTTC.